This is a list of T cell receptor beta chains from one sample in a study of blood T cell repertoires in COVID-19. The table came from immunoSEQ multiplex PCR; TCRdb's copy has only in-frame clones and leaves some out. The sample shows over 85,000 clones, around 81% of them seen only once. Material for sequencing was peripheral blood. These receptors came from a woman aged 70-85 years with acute or convalescent COVID-19. Both conserved end residues are part of each CDR3. The order of the fields is D gene, J gene, clone size, V gene, CDR3 protein, CDR3 DNA. D genes are given only for firm matches. Rows may omit the clone size; those that give it use once, few, many or a size class.

>-|TRBJ2-7|many|TRBV30
CACQTVGWPEQYF
TGTGCCTGCCAGACAGTGGGGTGGCCCGAGCAGTACTTC
>-|TRBJ2-3|-|TRBV5-8
CAGLSGGTSTDTQYF
TGTGCCGGTCTCTCCGGGGGTACTAGCACAGATACGCAGTATTTT
>-|TRBJ2-7|-|TRBV18
CASSPRADSPSEQYF
TGTGCCAGCTCACCACGTGCGGACTCCCCTTCGGAGCAGTACTTC
>-|TRBJ2-1|-|TRBV6-1
CASSEAARTRVPYNEQFF
TGTGCCAGCAGTGAAGCGGCCCGGACAAGGGTGCCCTACAATGAGCAGTTCTTC
>-|TRBJ2-5|-|TRBV27
CASRSHMIETQYF
TGTGCCAGCAGAAGCCATATGATAGAGACCCAGTACTTC
>TRBD1|TRBJ1-4|-|TRBV30
CAWSPGTADEKLFF
TGTGCCTGGAGTCCAGGGACAGCGGATGAAAAACTGTTTTTT
>TRBD1|TRBJ1-1|-|TRBV28
CASSFDRGAFF
TGTGCCAGCAGTTTCGACAGGGGGGCTTTCTTT
>TRBD2|TRBJ2-7|once|TRBV7-2
CASSLGLAYYEQYF
TGTGCCAGCAGCTTGGGACTAGCCTACTACGAGCAGTACTTC
>TRBD1|TRBJ1-2|-|TRBV18
CASSPGQGVLYGYTF
TGTGCCAGCTCACCAGGGCAGGGGGTCCTCTATGGCTACACCTTC
>TRBD1|TRBJ1-1|-|TRBV3-1/TRBV3-2
CASSSTGGDTEAFF
TGTGCCAGCAGCTCTACAGGGGGCGACACTGAAGCTTTCTTT
>TRBD1|TRBJ2-7|-|TRBV5-4
CASSLGGTGRYEQYF
TGTGCCAGCAGCTTGGGAGGGACAGGGAGGTACGAGCAGTACTTC
>TRBD2|TRBJ2-7|-|TRBV5-1
CASSLAGTSGGSGEQYF
TGCGCCAGCAGCTTGGCGGGGACTAGCGGGGGTTCTGGCGAGCAGTACTTC
>-|TRBJ1-6|-|TRBV6-4
CASRSGTDNSPLHF
TGTGCCAGCAGGAGCGGGACGGATAATTCACCCCTCCACTTT
>-|TRBJ2-1|-|TRBV11-2
CASSRVGGSYNEQFF
TGTGCCAGCAGCCGTGTGGGGGGCTCCTACAATGAGCAGTTCTTC
>-|TRBJ2-1|-|TRBV28
CASSEPYNEQFF
TGTGCCAGCAGTGAGCCCTACAATGAGCAGTTCTTC
>TRBD1|TRBJ1-1|-|TRBV6-5
CASSPGTGRDTEAFF
TGTGCCAGCAGTCCCGGGACAGGGAGGGACACTGAAGCTTTCTTT
>-|TRBJ1-1|medium-sized|TRBV5-6
CASSLPRVTEAFF
TGTGCCAGCAGCTTGCCCAGGGTGACTGAAGCTTTCTTT
>TRBD2|TRBJ2-3|once|TRBV5-1
CASSLSASGEVDTQYF
TGCGCCAGCAGCCTATCCGCTAGCGGGGAGGTAGATACGCAGTATTTT
>-|TRBJ1-2|-|TRBV5-4
CASSLVTGDGYTF
TGTGCCAGCAGCTTGGTGACAGGCGATGGCTACACCTTC
>-|TRBJ1-5|once|TRBV12-3/TRBV12-4
CATRGSGNQPQHF
TGTGCCACTCGAGGGTCGGGAAATCAGCCCCAGCATTTT
>-|TRBJ2-3|-|TRBV25-1
CASSGESYTQYF
TGTGCCAGCAGTGGGGAGTCCTATACGCAGTATTTT
>TRBD2|TRBJ2-2|-|TRBV19
CASSRVAGGSNTGELFF
TGTGCCAGTAGTAGGGTAGCGGGGGGCTCGAACACCGGGGAGCTGTTTTTT
>TRBD2|TRBJ2-1|-|TRBV5-4
CASSRTLAGGYNEQFF
TGTGCCAGCAGCCGAACCCTAGCGGGGGGGTACAATGAGCAGTTCTTC
>-|TRBJ2-7|-|TRBV5-5
CASSLALRGHPYEQYF
TGTGCCAGCAGCTTGGCCTTGCGGGGGCACCCCTACGAGCAGTACTTC
>-|TRBJ2-1|once|TRBV7-9
CASSLAPPGGEQFF
TGTGCCAGCAGCTTAGCGCCCCCCGGGGGTGAGCAGTTCTTC
>-|TRBJ2-2|-|TRBV7-2
CASSLKVGWGVNTGELFF
TGTGCCAGCAGCTTAAAGGTGGGCTGGGGAGTAAACACCGGGGAGCTGTTTTTT
>-|TRBJ1-2|-|TRBV23-1
CASSQSSRAYYGYTF
TGCGCCAGCAGTCAATCTAGCAGGGCATACTATGGCTACACCTTC
>TRBD2|TRBJ2-1|-|TRBV6-1
CASSEDRGLAVVNEQFF
TGTGCCAGCAGTGAAGATAGGGGACTAGCAGTTGTCAATGAGCAGTTCTTC
>-|TRBJ1-1|-|TRBV18
CASSPNTRRGGTEAFF
TGTGCCAGCTCACCCAACACCAGGCGGGGAGGCACTGAAGCTTTCTTT
>-|TRBJ1-1|-|TRBV19
CASSNRGLDTEAFF
TGTGCCAGTAGTAATCGGGGTCTGGACACTGAAGCTTTCTTT
>TRBD2|TRBJ2-7|-|TRBV19
CAGKRLAGEQYF
TGTGCCGGAAAACGACTAGCGGGAGAGCAGTACTTC
>TRBD1|TRBJ2-7|few|TRBV20-1
CSASWDRADEQYF
TGCAGTGCTAGTTGGGACAGGGCTGACGAGCAGTACTTC
>TRBD1|TRBJ1-4|-|TRBV6-5
CATNPGGTNEKLFF
TGTGCCACCAACCCAGGGGGAACTAATGAAAAACTGTTTTTT
>TRBD1|TRBJ2-2|-|TRBV14
CASSRNPGQGNTGELFF
TGTGCCAGCAGTCGTAATCCGGGACAGGGGAACACCGGGGAGCTGTTTTTT
>TRBD1|TRBJ2-3|-|TRBV5-1
CASNRQGEDTQYF
TGCGCCAGCAATAGACAGGGCGAAGATACGCAGTATTTT
>-|TRBJ2-5|-|TRBV15
CATSRGGQETQYF
TGTGCCACCAGCAGAGGAGGGCAAGAGACCCAGTACTTC
>TRBD1|TRBJ2-7|few|TRBV10-3
CAAWGTGSRGEQYF
TGTGCCGCCTGGGGGACAGGGAGTCGGGGAGAGCAGTACTTC
>TRBD1|TRBJ1-3|once|TRBV7-8
CASSFSRTGSGNTIYF
TGTGCCAGCAGCTTCTCCCGGACAGGGAGTGGAAACACCATATATTTT
>TRBD1|TRBJ1-4|-|TRBV30
CAWSEGTGINEKLFF
TGTGCCTGGAGTGAAGGGACAGGGATTAATGAAAAACTGTTTTTT
>-|TRBJ1-1|-|TRBV28
CASSLSISEAFF
TGTGCCAGCAGTTTGTCCATTAGTGAAGCTTTCTTT
>TRBD1|TRBJ1-6|-|TRBV28
CASSSTGGYNSPLHF
TGTGCCAGCAGTTCTACAGGGGGTTATAATTCACCCCTCCACTTT
>TRBD2|TRBJ2-7|-|TRBV7-9
CASSSQLAAVPYEQYF
TGTGCCAGCAGCTCTCAACTAGCGGCCGTTCCCTACGAGCAGTACTTC
>TRBD1|TRBJ2-4|-|TRBV14
CASSQPGQGKNIQYF
TGTGCCAGCAGCCAACCGGGACAGGGGAAAAACATTCAGTACTTC
>TRBD1|TRBJ1-2|-|TRBV9
CASSVGGGFYGYTF
TGTGCCAGCAGCGTAGGAGGGGGCTTCTATGGCTACACCTTC
>TRBD1|TRBJ2-7|-|TRBV5-1
CASSTGTGTYEQYF
TGCGCCAGCAGCACCGGGACAGGGACCTACGAGCAGTACTTC
>TRBD1|TRBJ2-5|-|TRBV11-3
CASSARQGRETQYF
TGTGCCAGCAGCGCCCGACAGGGGAGGGAGACCCAGTACTTC